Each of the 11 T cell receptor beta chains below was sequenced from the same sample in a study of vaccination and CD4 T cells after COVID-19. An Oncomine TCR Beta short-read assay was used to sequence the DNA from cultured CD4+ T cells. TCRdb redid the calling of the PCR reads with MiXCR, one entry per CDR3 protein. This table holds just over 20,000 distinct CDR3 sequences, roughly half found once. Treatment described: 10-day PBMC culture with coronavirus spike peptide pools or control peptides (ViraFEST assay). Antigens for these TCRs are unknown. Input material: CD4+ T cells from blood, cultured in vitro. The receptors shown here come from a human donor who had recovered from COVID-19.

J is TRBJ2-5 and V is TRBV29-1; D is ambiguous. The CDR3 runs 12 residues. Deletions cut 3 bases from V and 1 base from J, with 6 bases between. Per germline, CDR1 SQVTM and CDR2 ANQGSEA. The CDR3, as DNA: TGCAGCGTTGAGTCCGGCCAAGAGACCCAGTACTTC. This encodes CSVESGQETQYF.

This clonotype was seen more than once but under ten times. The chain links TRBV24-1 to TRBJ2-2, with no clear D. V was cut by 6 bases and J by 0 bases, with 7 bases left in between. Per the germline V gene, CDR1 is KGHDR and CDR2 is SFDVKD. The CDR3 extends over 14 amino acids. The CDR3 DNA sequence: TGTGCCACCAGTCCCCGGGCGAACACCGGGGAGCTGTTTTTT. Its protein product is CATSPRANTGELFF.

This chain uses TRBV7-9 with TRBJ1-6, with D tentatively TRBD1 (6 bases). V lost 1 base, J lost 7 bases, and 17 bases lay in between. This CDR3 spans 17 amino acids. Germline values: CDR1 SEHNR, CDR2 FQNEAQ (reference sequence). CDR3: CASSLDRAGAWNSPLHF. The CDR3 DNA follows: TGTGCCAGCAGCTTAGATAGAGCGGGGGCCTGGAATTCACCCCTCCACTTT.

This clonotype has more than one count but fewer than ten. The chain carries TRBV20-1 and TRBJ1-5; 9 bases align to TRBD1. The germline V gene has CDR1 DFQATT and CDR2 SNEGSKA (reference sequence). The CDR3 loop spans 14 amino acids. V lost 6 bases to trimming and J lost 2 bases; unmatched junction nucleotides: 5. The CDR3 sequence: CSARQGVGNQPQHF. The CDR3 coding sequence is TGCAGTGCCAGACAGGGGGTAGGCAATCAGCCCCAGCATTTT.

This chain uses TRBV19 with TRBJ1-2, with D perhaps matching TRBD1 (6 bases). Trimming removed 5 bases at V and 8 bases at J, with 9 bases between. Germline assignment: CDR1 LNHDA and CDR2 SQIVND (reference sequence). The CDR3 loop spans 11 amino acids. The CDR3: CASSADRGYTF. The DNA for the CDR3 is TGTGCCAGTAGTGCGGACAGAGGCTACACCTTC.

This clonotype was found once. For the CDR3, the DNA is TGTGCCAGCAGCTGGGGGAGGCGGTGGAGCACTGAAGCTTTCTTT. It specifies CASSWGRRWSTEAFF. V gene TRBV28 combines with J gene TRBJ1-1, with a possible D match to TRBD1 (5 bases). The V end lost 6 bases, the J end lost 4 bases, and 18 bases lay between the germline ends. This CDR3 has 15 amino acids. The V gene's germline CDR1 is MDHEN and CDR2 SYDVKM. Variable domain in full (rest from reference TRBV28 and TRBJ1-1): DVKVTQSSRYLVKRTGEKVFLECVQDMDHENMFWYRQDPGLGLRLIYFSYDVKMKEKGDIPEGYSVSREKKERFSLILESASTNQTSMYLCASSWGRRWSTEAFFGQGTRLTVV.

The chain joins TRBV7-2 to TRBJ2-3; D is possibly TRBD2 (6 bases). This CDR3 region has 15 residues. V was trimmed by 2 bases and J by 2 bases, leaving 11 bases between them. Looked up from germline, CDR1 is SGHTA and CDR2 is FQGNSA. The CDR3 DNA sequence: TGTGCCAGCAGCTTAACGGGGGTAACCACAGATACGCAGTATTTT. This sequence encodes CASSLTGVTTDTQYF.

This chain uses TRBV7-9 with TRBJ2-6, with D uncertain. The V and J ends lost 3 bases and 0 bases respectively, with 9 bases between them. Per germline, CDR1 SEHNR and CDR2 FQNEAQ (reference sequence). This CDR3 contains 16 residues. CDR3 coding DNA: TGTGCCAGCAGCTTCCTCGTAAGCTCTGGGGCCAACGTCCTGACTTTC. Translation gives CASSFLVSSGANVLTF.

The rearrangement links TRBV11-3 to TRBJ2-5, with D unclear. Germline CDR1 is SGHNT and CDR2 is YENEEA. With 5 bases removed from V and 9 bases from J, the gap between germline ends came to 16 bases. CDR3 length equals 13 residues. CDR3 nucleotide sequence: TGTGCCAGCAGCCAAGGGCAGGAGAAGGCCCAGTACTTC. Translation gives CASSQGQEKAQYF.

The DNA of the CDR3 is TGTGCCAGCAGTGTTATCCAAGGTGCTGAAGCTTTCTTT. Residues: CASSVIQGAEAFF. This rearrangement joins TRBV2 to TRBJ1-1, with D uncertain. V was clipped by 4 bases and J by 6 bases, with 12 bases between them. CDR3 length: 13 amino acids. CDR1 is SNHLY, CDR2 FYNNEI, per germline.

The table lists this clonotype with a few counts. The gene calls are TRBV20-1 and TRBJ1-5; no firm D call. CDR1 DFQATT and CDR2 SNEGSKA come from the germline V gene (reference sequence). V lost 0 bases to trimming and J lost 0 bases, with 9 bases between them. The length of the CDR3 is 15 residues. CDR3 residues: CSARDRSSSNQPQHF. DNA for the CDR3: TGCAGTGCTAGAGATCGGAGTAGTAGCAATCAGCCCCAGCATTTT.